The 9 T cell receptor beta chains listed next were all sequenced from one sample in a study of PD-1 blockade in classical Hodgkin lymphoma. Profiling relied on immunoSEQ multiplex PCR, and the TCRdb table lists in-frame clones only, not all of them. The data contain 20,000 to 30,000 clones, roughly four fifths of them singletons. In every patient, relapse followed autologous stem cell transplantation, while exposure to brentuximab vedotin differed. The sequences come from peripheral blood mononuclear cells (PBMCs), collected before the second cycle of nivolumab. These receptors came from a human donor with classical Hodgkin lymphoma.

The V call is TRBV10-2, the J call TRBJ1-3; no firm D call. V shed 4 bases and J shed 4 bases, with 23 bases lying between them. Looked up from germline, CDR1 is WSHSY and CDR2 is SAAADI. This CDR3 has 18 residues. CDR3 in DNA: TGCGCCAGCAGTGCGGCGGCCGTCGGGTCAATGACAGGAAACACCATATATTTT. Its protein is CASSAAAVGSMTGNTIYF.

This clone was seen a single time. The J gene is TRBJ1-5, the V gene TRBV6-6; D unclear. The CDR3 extends over 13 amino acids. The V gene lost 5 bases and the J gene lost 7 bases, with 12 bases spanning the gap. Germline lookup yields CDR1 MNHNY and CDR2 SVGAGI (reference sequence). CDR3 bases: TGTGCCAGCAGTACTCGGGGTCCCCAGCCCCAGCATTTT. Translating it yields CASSTRGPQPQHF.

The gene calls are TRBV7-2 and TRBJ1-1; D is ambiguous. Germline CDR1 and CDR2: SGHTA and FQGNSA. This CDR3 has 14 residues. The V gene lost 0 bases and the J gene lost 3 bases, with 8 bases spanning the gap. CDR3 region: CASSLAGSYTEAFF. The CDR3 nucleotides read TGTGCCAGCAGCTTAGCGGGAAGCTACACTGAAGCTTTCTTT. The full variable domain, in which reference TRBV7-2 and TRBJ1-1 provide the parts outside the CDR3, is GAGVSQSPSNKVTEKGKDVELRCDPISGHTALYWYRQSLGQGLEFLIYFQGNSAPDKSGLPSDRFSAERTGGSVSTLTIQRTQQEDSAVYLCASSLAGSYTEAFFGQGTRLTVV.

The chain is built from TRBV27 and TRBJ2-1; D not certain. The CDR3 has 14 residues. V was clipped by 5 bases and J by 0 bases, with 8 bases between them. From germline, CDR1 is MNHEY and CDR2 SMNVEV (reference sequence). DNA for the CDR3: TGTGCCAGCAGTCAGTGGTTCTCCTACAATGAGCAGTTCTTC. Translating gives CASSQWFSYNEQFF.

This chain connects TRBV28 to TRBJ2-7, with D possibly matching TRBD2 (6 bases). The CDR3 covers 14 residues. CDR1 is MDHEN, CDR2 SYDVKM, per germline. The V and J ends lost 8 bases and 0 bases respectively, with 14 bases between them. This CDR3 is CASHGGVNSYEQYF. In DNA, the CDR3 is TGTGCCAGCCACGGCGGGGTTAACTCCTACGAGCAGTACTTC.

V usage is TRBV5-4 and J usage is TRBJ1-2; D is undetermined. V lost 5 bases and J lost 3, with 8 bases in between. The CDR3 spans 12 residues. The germline gives CDR1 SGHNT, CDR2 YYREEE (reference sequence). This chain's CDR3 is CASSSVDYGYTF. The CDR3 DNA is TGTGCCAGCAGTTCGGTAGACTATGGCTACACCTTC.

J is TRBJ1-6 and V is TRBV5-6, with 12 bases fitting TRBD1. Germline CDR1 reads SGHDT; CDR2 reads YYEEEE. With V trimmed by 4 bases and J by 11 bases, 10 bases remained unmatched. The CDR3 sequence is 16 residues long. The CDR3 bases are TGTGCCAGCAGCGCCCAGGGACAGGGGGCGTCGACACCCCTCCACTTT. Protein product: CASSAQGQGASTPLHF.

The chain recombines TRBV7-9 with TRBJ2-3; 9 bases fit TRBD2. V lost 2 bases to trimming and J lost 6 bases; unmatched junction nucleotides: 6. This CDR3 spans 15 amino acids. The germline gives CDR1 SEHNR, CDR2 FQNEAQ (reference sequence). For the CDR3, the DNA is TGTGCCAGCAGCTTAAGGGCGGGGGGGCCCGATACGCAGTATTTT. Its protein is CASSLRAGGPDTQYF.

This chain joins TRBV30 and TRBJ1-1, with D uncertain. The germline CDR1 and CDR2 sequences are GTSNPN and SVGIG (reference sequence). Trimming pared 0 bases from V and 9 bases from J, leaving 11 bases between. CDR3 length: 12 amino acids. For the CDR3, the DNA is TGTGCCTGGAGTGTAGAACAGCCGAAAGCTTTCTTT. As protein: CAWSVEQPKAFF.